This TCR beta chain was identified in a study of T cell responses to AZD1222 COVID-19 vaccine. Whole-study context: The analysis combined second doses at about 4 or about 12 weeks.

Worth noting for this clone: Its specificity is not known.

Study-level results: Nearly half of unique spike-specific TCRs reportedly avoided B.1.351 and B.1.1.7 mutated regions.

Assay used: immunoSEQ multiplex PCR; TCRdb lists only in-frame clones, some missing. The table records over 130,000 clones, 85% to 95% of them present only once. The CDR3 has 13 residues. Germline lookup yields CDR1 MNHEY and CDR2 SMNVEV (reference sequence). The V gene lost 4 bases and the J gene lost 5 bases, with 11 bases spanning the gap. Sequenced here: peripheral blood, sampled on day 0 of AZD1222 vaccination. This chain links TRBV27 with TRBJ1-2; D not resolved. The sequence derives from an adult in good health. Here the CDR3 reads CASSSAARYGYTF. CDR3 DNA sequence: TGTGCCAGCAGTTCCGCAGCAAGATATGGCTACACCTTC.